These 10 T cell receptor beta chains were all obtained from the same sample, sequenced in a study of cytomegalovirus exposure and HLA in healthy donors. A multiplex PCR was run with 60 Vbeta primers and 13 Jbeta primers. This table comes from immunoSEQ multiplex PCR, and its TCRdb copy is limited to in-frame clones, with some not included. The sample yields some 65,000 clones, approximately 60% seen once. The sample consisted of PBMCs. The receptor source for this set is a man younger than 45 in good health and CMV-seronegative.

This chain joins TRBV4-1 and TRBJ1-1; D unclear. Germline assignment: CDR1 MGHRA and CDR2 YSYEKL. The V end was cut by 0 bases, the J end by 3 bases, with 11 bases between. The CDR3 has 15 residues. CDR3 sequence reads: CASSQDELRDTEAFF. The CDR3 DNA reads TGCGCCAGCAGCCAAGATGAACTCCGGGACACTGAAGCTTTCTTT.

The rearrangement uses TRBV6-6 and TRBJ1-5, with D perhaps matching TRBD1 (6 bases). Trimming shortened V by 0 bases and J by 4 bases, and 10 bases separated the two germline ends. The CDR3 sequence is 15 residues long. The germline gives CDR1 MNHNY, CDR2 SVGAGI (reference sequence). The CDR3 DNA follows: TGTGCCAGCAGTTACTCCGTCCAGGGGAATCAGCCCCAGCATTTT. Translated, it gives CASSYSVQGNQPQHF.

This clone was picked up a small number of times. V usage is TRBV1 and J usage is TRBJ2-5; the table's D call, TRBD2, has no DNA check behind it. TRBV1 is a known pseudogene. This CDR3 contains 14 residues. CDR3 DNA sequence: TGCACCAGCAGCCATCCCCACTATCTAGAGACCCAGTACTTC. This gives the protein CTSSHPHYLETQYF.

The CDR3 nucleotides are TGTGCCAGCTCACCAAACACAGGGCACACTAACTATGGCTACACCTTC. Residues: CASSPNTGHTNYGYTF. The genes are TRBV18 and TRBJ1-2; D might be TRBD1 (6 bases). Germline V lookup: CDR1 KGHSH, CDR2 LQKENI. V lost 2 bases to trimming and J lost 0 bases, with 13 bases between them. The CDR3 loop spans 16 amino acids.

This sequence joins TRBV12-5 and TRBJ2-6, with 7 nucleotides matching TRBD1. Trimming cost V 2 bases and J 3 bases; bases outside gene matches: 4. Germline CDR1 reads LGHNT; CDR2 reads FRNRAP. This CDR3 region has 16 residues. The CDR3, as DNA: TGTGCTAGTGGTTTGTCAGGGGGTGGTGGGGCCAACGTCCTGACTTTC. The encoded protein is CASGLSGGGGANVLTF.

This sequence joins TRBV7-9 and TRBJ1-4, with TRBD1 identical over 7 bases. After removal of 4 bases from V and 6 bases from J, the junction contained 11 bases not matched to a gene. The CDR3 is made up of 16 amino acids. The germline V gene encodes CDR1 SEHNR and CDR2 FQNEAQ (reference sequence). In nucleotides, the CDR3 is TGTGCCAGCAGCTCTCGGGTAGGGGGCCTTGATGAAAAACTGTTTTTT. Its translation is CASSSRVGGLDEKLFF.

This sequence joins TRBV4-1 and TRBJ1-4; 7 nucleotides align to TRBD1. V gave up 0 bases and J gave up 17 bases; unmatched junction bases: 6. Germline lookup yields CDR1 MGHRA and CDR2 YSYEKL. CDR3 size: 12 residues. This CDR3 reads CASSQDGDRRFF. The DNA for the CDR3 is TGCGCCAGCAGCCAAGATGGGGACAGAAGATTTTTT.

In its sample, this clone was seen a few times. The rearrangement uses TRBV16 and TRBJ1-1; D is unclear. The length of the CDR3 is 15 residues. Germline V lookup: CDR1 KGHSY, CDR2 FQNENV. Trimming cost V 2 bases and J 4 bases, with 14 bases left between them. The CDR3 sequence: CASSQRGELGTEAFF. In DNA form, the CDR3 reads TGTGCCAGCAGCCAACGGGGAGAATTAGGCACTGAAGCTTTCTTT.

The V call is TRBV27, the J call TRBJ2-1, with TRBD2 matching over 9 bases. CDR3 length: 13 amino acids. Germline V gives CDR1 MNHEY, CDR2 SMNVEV (reference sequence). After removal of 2 bases from V and 10 bases from J, the junction contained 3 bases not matched to a gene. CDR3 coding DNA: TGTGCCAGCAGTTTACCTAGCGGGGACGAGCAGTTCTTC. Amino acids: CASSLPSGDEQFF.

This sequence joins TRBV19 and TRBJ1-2; D is unresolved. V lost 5 bases, J lost 4 bases, and 11 bases lay in between. This CDR3 comprises 13 residues. Germline V gene sequence: CDR1 LNHDA, CDR2 SQIVND (reference sequence). The CDR3 bases are TGTGCCAGTAGTCAAGAGTCACTCTATGGCTACACCTTC. Residues: CASSQESLYGYTF.